Listed below are T cell receptor beta chains from one sample, sequenced in a study of CD8 T cells in Susac syndrome. TCRdb passed the immunoSEQ multiplex PCR reads through MiXCR, listing each CDR3 protein once. The top ten hold about 0.13% of the sample, which has more than 150,000 distinct CDR3 sequences, more than 90% seen once. Sequencing used CD4+ T cells from PBMCs. These receptors all come from a human donor in good health. The CDR3 runs from the conserved cysteine through the conserved F or W. The order of the fields is D gene, V gene, J gene, clone size, CDR3 protein, CDR3 DNA. The D gene is left open where the match is weak. Size tells how often a clone was seen (once, few, many) or the class of an expanded clone, and some rows leave it out.

>-|TRBV25-1|TRBJ1-5|-
CASSAWDQPQHF
TGTGCCAGCAGTGCCTGGGATCAGCCCCAGCATTTT
>-|TRBV6-5|TRBJ1-1|-
CASSFRGLNTEAFF
TGTGCCAGCAGCTTCAGAGGTCTGAACACTGAAGCTTTCTTT
>TRBD2|TRBV20-1|TRBJ2-3|-
CSAPTSGGASGTDTQYF
TGCAGTGCGCCTACTAGCGGGGGGGCCTCGGGGACAGATACGCAGTATTTT
>-|TRBV20-1|TRBJ1-5|-
CSASRDDQPQHF
TGCAGTGCTAGCAGGGATGATCAGCCCCAGCATTTT
>-|TRBV9|TRBJ2-1|-
CASSVVGVGNEQFF
TGTGCCAGCAGCGTAGTAGGAGTGGGGAATGAGCAGTTCTTC
>TRBD1|TRBV28|TRBJ2-7|-
CASSLTGTGFTYEQYF
TGTGCCAGCAGTCTAACCGGGACAGGGTTTACCTACGAGCAGTACTTC
>-|TRBV19|TRBJ1-1|-
CASSTTPNTEAFF
TGTGCCAGTAGTACAACACCGAACACTGAAGCTTTCTTT
>-|TRBV13|TRBJ1-2|-
CASSRRTAYYGYTF
TGTGCCAGCAGCAGGAGGACAGCTTACTATGGCTACACCTTC
>-|TRBV12-5|TRBJ1-2|-
CASGEGTFYGYTF
TGTGCTAGTGGGGAAGGGACTTTCTATGGCTACACCTTC
>TRBD2|TRBV30|TRBJ2-3|-
CAWSVGSSGATDTQYF
TGTGCCTGGAGTGTAGGGTCTAGCGGGGCAACAGATACGCAGTATTTT
>TRBD2|TRBV11-2|TRBJ2-7|-
CASSGLGRYEQYF
TGTGCCAGCAGCGGACTAGGGAGGTACGAGCAGTACTTC
>-|TRBV29-1|TRBJ1-1|-
CSVKLTMNTEAFF
TGCAGCGTTAAGCTTACCATGAACACTGAAGCTTTCTTT
>-|TRBV20-1|TRBJ1-2|-
CSASETAGYTF
TGCAGTGCTAGTGAGACAGCGGGCTACACCTTC
>-|TRBV4-3|TRBJ2-7|-
CASSQALDLAEQYF
TGCGCCAGCAGCCAAGCACTAGATTTGGCCGAGCAGTACTTC
>-|TRBV19|TRBJ1-1|once
CASSLQGGDTEAFF
TGTGCCAGTAGCTTACAGGGTGGAGACACTGAAGCTTTCTTT
>TRBD1|TRBV2|TRBJ1-1|-
CASAPGGNTEAFF
TGTGCCAGCGCCCCAGGGGGGAACACTGAAGCTTTCTTT
>TRBD2|TRBV20-1|TRBJ2-3|-
CSAPPAGGPTDTQYF
TGCAGTGCTCCACCAGCGGGGGGGCCCACAGATACGCAGTATTTT
>TRBD2|TRBV12-3/TRBV12-4|TRBJ2-5|-
CASSPTSGGATETQYF
TGTGCCAGCAGTCCCACTAGCGGGGGGGCCACAGAGACCCAGTACTTC
>-|TRBV20-1|TRBJ2-1|-
CSARAGAYNEQFF
TGCAGTGCAAGAGCGGGCGCCTACAATGAGCAGTTCTTC
>-|TRBV29-1|TRBJ2-5|few
CSVRQVLQETQYF
TGCAGCGTCCGACAGGTCCTACAAGAGACCCAGTACTTC
>-|TRBV14|TRBJ2-1|-
CASSQVWGGSNEQFF
TGTGCCAGCAGCCAAGTGTGGGGGGGCAGTAATGAGCAGTTCTTC
>-|TRBV7-9|TRBJ1-1|many
CASSLEANTEAFF
TGTGCCAGCAGTTTAGAGGCAAACACTGAAGCTTTCTTT
>-|TRBV29-1|TRBJ1-1|-
CSVDTGGWTEAFF
TGCAGCGTTGACACGGGGGGTTGGACTGAAGCTTTCTTT
>-|TRBV29-1|TRBJ2-3|-
CSVGARATDTQYF
TGCAGCGTGGGGGCCAGGGCGACAGATACGCAGTATTTT
>-|TRBV12-5|TRBJ1-2|-
CASSPRGRYTF
TGTGCTAGTTCACCCCGGGGGCGCTACACCTTC
>-|TRBV7-2|TRBJ2-7|-
CASSFPRYEQYF
TGTGCCAGCAGCTTCCCTCGCTACGAGCAGTACTTC
>-|TRBV24-1|TRBJ1-2|-
CATSDRNGYTF
TGTGCCACCAGTGATAGGAACGGCTACACCTTC